The 19 T cell receptor beta chains below all came from one sample that was sequenced in a study of T-cell memory formation after mild COVID-19. TCRdb analysed the 5' RACE reads with MiXCR anew, one entry per CDR3 protein. The table has 470,000 or so distinct CDR3 sequences, 15% to 20% seen once; the top ten hold 20% to 25%. Sequencing was performed on PBMCs or a T cell subset sorted from them (not recorded which). Source of these receptors: a man younger than 30 who had mild COVID-19 (a few samples of this study predate the infection). Cell type and time point are not known.

This chain connects TRBV11-1 to TRBJ1-1, with TRBD1 as a possible D gene (6 bases). Germline CDR1 SGHAT, CDR2 FQDESV (reference sequence). Deletions cut 2 bases from V and 6 bases from J, with 16 bases between. CDR3 length equals 15 residues. The DNA for the CDR3 is TGTGCCAGCAGCTTATCTTCGGGGGGCTACGCTGAAGCTTTCTTT. Translation gives CASSLSSGGYAEAFF.

This clonotype turned up a few times. The rearrangement uses TRBV7-8 and TRBJ2-5; D gene uncertain. V was cut by 3 bases and J by 1 base, with 12 bases left in between. Germline loops: CDR1 SGHVS, CDR2 FQNEAQ. CDR3 length equals 15 residues. CDR3 DNA: TGTGCCAGCAGCTTTGGTGGTACGATCCAAGAGACCCAGTACTTC. Its translation is CASSFGGTIQETQYF.

This clonotype was observed a handful of times. This chain links TRBV30 with TRBJ2-1, with no clear D. The CDR3 is made up of 12 amino acids. The germline V gene has CDR1 GTSNPN and CDR2 SVGIG (reference sequence). The V end was cut by 3 bases, the J end by 4 bases, with 7 bases between. CDR3 residues: CAWRISYNEQFF. The CDR3 DNA reads as TGTGCCTGGAGGATTTCTTACAATGAGCAGTTCTTC.

The chain is built from TRBV7-2 and TRBJ1-5; 8 nucleotides agree with TRBD1. Germline V CDR1 and CDR2: SGHTA, FQGNSA. The CDR3 sequence is 13 residues long. With 5 bases clipped from V and 7 bases from J, the junction kept 4 bases outside the gene matches. CDR3: CASSPDREQPQHF. In nucleotides, the CDR3 is TGTGCCAGCAGCCCGGACAGGGAACAGCCCCAGCATTTT.

The V gene is TRBV20-1, the J gene TRBJ1-1, with D possibly matching TRBD1 (6 bases). Trimming took off 5 bases at V and 4 bases at J, with 14 bases between the two ends. Germline V CDR1 and CDR2: DFQATT, SNEGSKA (reference sequence). CDR3 length: 13 amino acids. CDR3 sequence: CSASPGGATEAFF. The CDR3 DNA reads as TGCAGTGCTTCCCCCGGGGGGGCCACTGAAGCTTTCTTT.

This clonotype has only one observation. The genes are TRBV20-1 and TRBJ1-4; D remains unclear. V lost 1 base and J 0 bases, leaving 9 bases between the germline ends. Germline-derived CDR1 and CDR2 are DFQATT and SNEGSKA (reference sequence). This CDR3 has 15 amino acids. This CDR3 is CSARGRRSTNEKLFF. CDR3 DNA sequence: TGCAGTGCTAGAGGACGGCGCTCAACTAATGAAAAACTGTTTTTT.

This clonotype was found a few times. The rearrangement uses TRBV24-1 and TRBJ2-3; tentative D call: TRBD2 (5 bases). The CDR3 covers 17 residues. The germline V and J ends were trimmed by 1 base and 7 bases, with 20 bases remaining between them. The germline CDR1 and CDR2 sequences are KGHDR and SFDVKD. The chain's CDR3 is CATSDFEGPGYTNTQYF. The CDR3 bases are TGTGCCACCAGTGATTTCGAGGGCCCGGGTTACACGAATACGCAGTATTTT.

This clonotype was seen at least ten times. V usage is TRBV7-2 and J usage is TRBJ2-1; 7 bases line up with TRBD2. The CDR3 is 15 residues long. With V trimmed by 3 bases and J by 0 bases, 2 bases remained unmatched. Germline assignment: CDR1 SGHTA and CDR2 FQGNSA. The CDR3 is CASSFRGDSYNEQFF. The DNA for the CDR3 is TGTGCCAGCAGCTTTCGGGGGGACTCCTACAATGAGCAGTTCTTC.

V is TRBV12-3 or TRBV12-4 and J is TRBJ1-1; D not resolved. The V gene lost 5 bases and the J gene lost 1 base, with 8 bases spanning the gap. The CDR3 has 13 amino acids. CDR3 nucleotide sequence: TGTGCCAGCAGTCCCCAGCAGAACACTGAAGCTTTCTTT. This encodes CASSPQQNTEAFF.

In its sample, this clonotype was seen a few times. The chain is built from TRBV18 and TRBJ2-5; 11 bases are shared with TRBD2. This CDR3 comprises 14 residues. Germline assignment: CDR1 KGHSH and CDR2 LQKENI. Trimming took 8 bases from V and 2 from J; bases not matched to a gene: 4. The CDR3 here is CASQTSGIQETQYF. In DNA, the CDR3 is TGTGCCAGCCAGACTAGCGGGATACAAGAGACCCAGTACTTC.

In its sample, this clonotype was seen a few times. The chain combines TRBV30 with TRBJ2-2; D is possibly TRBD2 (6 bases). Germline CDR1 and CDR2: GTSNPN and SVGIG (reference sequence). The V end lost 4 bases, the J end lost 5 bases, and 20 bases lay between the germline ends. The CDR3 spans 16 residues. DNA of the CDR3: TGTGCCTGGAAGGGCAGACTAACCGGGGGTACCGGGGAGCTGTTTTTT. This translates into CAWKGRLTGGTGELFF.

This clonotype has more than one count but fewer than ten. This rearrangement joins TRBV6-4 to TRBJ2-7, with a possible D match to TRBD2 (5 bases). Germline V gene sequence: CDR1 MRHNA, CDR2 SNTAGT. Trimming took off 2 bases at V and 4 bases at J, with 12 bases between the two ends. This CDR3 contains 14 residues. CDR3 loop: CASSDEGLFYEQYV. CDR3 DNA: TGTGCCAGCAGTGACGAGGGCTTATTTTACGAGCAGTACGTC.

In its sample, this clonotype was seen a few times. The rearrangement links TRBV7-6 to TRBJ1-3, with 7 bases aligning to TRBD1. V shed 5 bases, J shed 4 bases, and the junction held 8 bases outside the gene matches. The CDR3 loop spans 15 amino acids. The V gene's germline CDR1 is SGHVS and CDR2 FNYEAQ. CDR3 sequence (DNA): TGTGCCAGCAGCGCGACAGGGTCGCGCGGAAACACCATATATTTT. Residues: CASSATGSRGNTIYF. Filled out from reference TRBV7-6 and TRBJ1-3, the complete variable domain reads GAGVSQSPRYKVTKRGQDVALRCDPISGHVSLYWYRQALGQGPEFLTYFNYEAQQDKSGLPNDRFSAERPEGSISTLTIQRTEQRDSAMYRCASSATGSRGNTIYFGEGSWLTVV.

In its sample, this clonotype was seen a few times. The V call is TRBV4-1, the J call TRBJ1-2; possible D gene TRBD1, 5 bases. CDR3 size: 15 residues. The germline V gene has CDR1 MGHRA and CDR2 YSYEKL. Trimming removed 1 base from V and 1 base from J, with 10 bases in between. This CDR3 reads CASSQGGGFNYGYTF. DNA for the CDR3: TGCGCCAGCAGCCAAGGCGGGGGGTTTAACTATGGCTACACCTTC.

CDR3 coding DNA: TGTGCCACCAGCCCCAAATCCAGGGGCCCCACTGAAGCTTTCTTT. It codes for CATSPKSRGPTEAFF. The chain has TRBV15 and TRBJ1-1; D possibly corresponds to TRBD1 (6 bases). Looked up from germline, CDR1 is LNHNV and CDR2 is YYDKDF (reference sequence). The CDR3 extends over 15 amino acids. Trimming left V 5 bases short and J 4 bases short, with 17 bases between.

This chain links TRBV10-3 with TRBJ2-3; the D gene is possibly TRBD2 (7 bases). Trimming pared 3 bases from V and 3 bases from J, leaving 16 bases between. The CDR3 is 16 amino acids. CDR1 is ENHRY and CDR2 is SYGVKD in the germline V gene. CDR3 sequence reads: CAISDPRGGSTDTQYF. The CDR3 DNA reads TGTGCCATCAGTGACCCGAGGGGGGGTAGTACAGATACGCAGTATTTT.

This clonotype was counted at least ten times. The chain recombines TRBV5-4 with TRBJ2-3; tentative D call: TRBD2 (5 bases). CDR1 and CDR2 (germline): SGHNT, YYREEE (reference sequence). The CDR3 contains 14 residues. Trimming removed 4 bases at V and 4 bases at J, with 13 bases between. This CDR3 reads CASSLRTVADTQYF. For the CDR3, the DNA is TGTGCCAGCAGCCTACGGACTGTCGCAGATACGCAGTATTTT.

This clonotype showed up just a few times. This chain joins TRBV19 and TRBJ2-5, with 7 bases lining up with TRBD2. Unmatched junction bases numbered 5, after V lost 2 bases and J lost 2 bases. Germline CDR1 LNHDA, CDR2 SQIVND (reference sequence). The CDR3 covers 15 residues. CDR3 coding DNA: TGTGCCAGTAGTATAAGCGGGGTTGCTCAAGAGACCCAGTACTTC. Its translation is CASSISGVAQETQYF. The full variable domain, completed using reference TRBV19 and TRBJ2-5, is DGGITQSPKYLFRKEGQNVTLSCEQNLNHDAMYWYRQDPGQGLRLIYYSQIVNDFQKGDIAEGYSVSREKKESFPLTVTSAQKNPTAFYLCASSISGVAQETQYFGPGTRLLVL.

This rearrangement joins TRBV20-1 to TRBJ2-2; D is undetermined. CDR3 size: 12 residues. Germline V gene sequence: CDR1 DFQATT, CDR2 SNEGSKA (reference sequence). The V gene lost 1 base and the J gene lost 4 bases, with 4 bases spanning the gap. CDR3 residues: CSARVTTGELFF. CDR3 sequence (DNA): TGCAGTGCTAGAGTTACCACCGGGGAGCTGTTTTTT.